This T cell receptor (beta chain) came from a study of T cells in Graves' hyperthyroidism and ophthalmopathy. In its sample, this clonotype was seen many times. From RNA transcripts, TCR beta CDR3 regions were amplified. When the TCR CDR3 underwent first-round RT-PCR, the HTBI primer set was used. MiXCR was run by TCRdb on the multiplex PCR reads, yielding one entry per CDR3 protein. The data hold 640,000 or so distinct CDR3 sequences, with approximately 15% observed a single time. The ends lost 3 bases at V and 5 bases at J; junction bases unmatched: 13. CDR1 and CDR2 from the germline V gene are DFQATT and SNEGSKA (reference sequence). There are 16 residues in the CDR3.

Material: blood. The J gene is TRBJ1-1, the V gene TRBV20-1, with TRBD1 matching 9 bases. The sequence was obtained from a woman under 30 with Graves' ophthalmopathy. The DNA for the CDR3 is TGCAGTGCTAGGGCTAGGGGAGGACAGGGGCGAACTGAAGCTTTCTTT. This encodes CSARARGGQGRTEAFF.